This T cell receptor (beta chain) was profiled in a study of blood T cell repertoires in COVID-19. Study-wide background: The analysed material was cDNA or gDNA that came from T cells, B-cell-depleted T cells, or PBMCs.

Germline trimming cut 3 bases from V and 3 bases from J; bases unmatched to any gene: 12. The length of the CDR3 is 17 residues. Germline CDR1 reads SGHVS; CDR2 reads FQNEAQ. TCRdb's copy holds only in-frame clones and misses some; the assay was immunoSEQ multiplex PCR. The table includes 85,000 to 120,000 clones, 91% detected once. The sample taken for sequencing was peripheral blood. The sequence was obtained from a man aged 18 to 30 with acute or convalescent COVID-19. This sequence joins TRBV7-8 and TRBJ2-3; 7 bases line up with TRBD2. The CDR3 here is CASSFSQGGEGTDTQYF. For the CDR3, the DNA is TGTGCCAGCAGCTTTTCTCAGGGAGGGGAGGGGACAGATACGCAGTATTTT.